The 18 T cell receptor beta chains reported below all come from one sample, sequenced in a study of T-cell reconstitution after alpha-beta-depleted transplantation in children. The library targeted TCRbeta and was prepared with unique molecular identifiers. TCRdb re-called the PCR reads with MiXCR, one entry per CDR3 protein. The table records 480,000 or so distinct CDR3 sequences, roughly a tenth of them present only once. Sequences were derived from PBMCs, sampled before TCRalphabeta/CD19-depleted stem cell transplant. Receptors originate from a child aged 2 to 15 with inherited bone marrow failure, due to receive a stem cell transplant.

This clonotype was detected a few times. The chain recombines TRBV7-9 with TRBJ2-2; D unclear. This CDR3 region has 12 residues. The V end was cut by 7 bases, the J end by 3 bases, with 6 bases between. Germline V gene data show CDR1 as SEHNR and CDR2 as FQNEAQ (reference sequence). The CDR3 sequence is CASNSYTGELFF. CDR3 nucleotide sequence: TGTGCCAGCAATAGTTACACCGGGGAGCTGTTTTTT. Combining the CDR3 with reference TRBV7-9 and TRBJ2-2 gives the whole variable domain DTGVSQNPRHKITKRGQNVTFRCDPISEHNRLYWYRQTLGQGPEFLTYFQNEAQLEKSRLLSDRFSAERPKGSFSTLEIQRTEQGDSAMYLCASNSYTGELFFGEGSRLTVL.

Ten or more counts support this clonotype. This chain connects TRBV6-5 to TRBJ1-5; D not certain. The CDR3 has 14 amino acids. Germline V CDR1 and CDR2: MNHEY, SVGAGI. Trimming left V 0 bases short and J 4 bases short, with 7 bases between. The CDR3 loop is CASSYSTENQPQHF. Here the CDR3 DNA reads TGTGCCAGCAGTTACTCTACGGAAAATCAGCCCCAGCATTTT.

The chain links TRBV29-1 to TRBJ2-5; D tentatively reads TRBD1 or TRBD2 (6 bases each). CDR1 and CDR2 from the germline V gene are SQVTM and ANQGSEA. The CDR3 is 18 amino acids. V dropped 6 bases and J dropped 0 bases, with 26 bases sitting between them. CDR3 sequence: CSVLGGPLTPKDQETQYF. The CDR3 DNA reads TGCAGCGTCCTAGGGGGGCCACTGACCCCGAAGGACCAAGAGACCCAGTACTTC. Full variable domain (missing parts from reference TRBV29-1 and TRBJ2-5): SAVISQKPSRDICQRGTSLTIQCQVDSQVTMMFWYRQQPGQSLTLIATANQGSEATYESGFVIDKFPISRPNLTFSTLTVSNMSPEDSSIYLCSVLGGPLTPKDQETQYFGPGTRLLVL.

This chain connects TRBV6-5 to TRBJ2-6, with 12 bases matching TRBD1. The CDR3 runs to 19 residues. Trimming at V came to 4 bases and at J to 1 base, leaving 8 bases not matched to a gene. Germline CDR1 and CDR2: MNHEY and SVGAGI. The CDR3 protein is CASSSHRDRGQSGANVLTF. CDR3 bases: TGTGCCAGCAGTTCCCACCGGGACAGGGGGCAATCTGGGGCCAACGTCCTGACTTTC.

This clonotype appeared many times. This rearrangement joins TRBV10-3 to TRBJ2-3; possibly TRBD2 for D (5 bases). V lost 8 bases and J 2 bases, leaving 11 bases between the germline ends. CDR3 length equals 13 residues. The germline CDR1 and CDR2 sequences are ENHRY and SYGVKD. CDR3 region: CAIPRETTDTQYF. CDR3 DNA: TGTGCCATCCCGAGGGAGACCACAGATACGCAGTATTTT.

This rearrangement joins TRBV19 to TRBJ2-3; 9 bases map to TRBD2. Per the germline V gene, CDR1 is LNHDA and CDR2 is SQIVND (reference sequence). The CDR3 has 16 residues. After removal of 3 bases from V and 4 bases from J, the junction contained 8 bases not matched to a gene. The CDR3 is CASSIFSGSLADTQYF. The CDR3 nucleotides read TGTGCCAGTAGTATTTTTAGCGGGAGCCTCGCAGATACGCAGTATTTT.

The sample holds many counts of this clonotype. The rearrangement links TRBV27 to TRBJ2-1; TRBD2 matches at 9 bases. The J segment lost 9 bases and the V segment lost 2 bases, leaving 11 bases of the junction unmatched. CDR3 size: 16 residues. The germline CDR1 and CDR2 sequences are MNHEY and SMNVEV (reference sequence). For the CDR3, the DNA is TGTGCCAGCAGTTTACTCAAAGTAGCGGGGGTTGTTGAGCAGTTCTTC. Encoded protein: CASSLLKVAGVVEQFF.

At least ten counts were recorded for this clonotype. This rearrangement joins TRBV30 to TRBJ2-2; D call uncertain. CDR3 length equals 15 residues. Deletions cut 0 bases from V and 3 bases from J, with 11 bases between. Germline V lookup: CDR1 GTSNPN, CDR2 SVGIG (reference sequence). The CDR3, as DNA: TGTGCCTGGAGTGTCGAGGAGTGGGACACCGGGGAGCTGTTTTTT. This codes for CAWSVEEWDTGELFF.

The J gene is TRBJ1-2, the V gene TRBV4-2; D is perhaps TRBD1 (5 bases). Germline V gives CDR1 LGHNA, CDR2 YNFKEQ. CDR3 length: 13 amino acids. Trimming pared 3 bases from V and 3 bases from J, leaving 8 bases between. CDR3 DNA: TGTGCCAGCAGCCAGGGGGTCGACTATGGCTACACCTTC. Protein product: CASSQGVDYGYTF.

This clonotype has ten or more counts. The V call is TRBV21-1, the J call TRBJ2-2; the D call TRBD2 from the table was never checked on the DNA. TRBV21-1 is classified as a pseudogene. This CDR3 region has 15 residues. CDR3 protein: CASSIRTSNTGELFF. CDR3 in DNA: TGTGCCAGCAGCATAAGGACTAGCAACACCGGGGAGCTGTTTTTT.

This clonotype was recorded at least ten times. The chain links TRBV7-9 to TRBJ2-1; D ambiguous. This CDR3 comprises 13 residues. V lost 0 bases and J 9 bases, leaving 9 bases between the germline ends. Germline V gives CDR1 SEHNR, CDR2 FQNEAQ (reference sequence). Written as DNA, the CDR3 is TGTGCCAGCAGCTTAGCGGAGTCCGGTGAGCAGTTCTTC. Amino acid sequence: CASSLAESGEQFF.

With regard to this clonotype: Given a much more abundant clone one base away, this may be a read error. V and J are TRBV30 and TRBJ2-1; 15 bases map to TRBD2. In germline, CDR1 is GTSNPN, CDR2 SVGIG (reference sequence). The CDR3 is 15 residues long. CDR3 bases: TGTACCTGGAGTTGGACTAGCGGGAGGGCCGTTGAGCAGTTCTTC. It encodes CTWSWTSGRAVEQFF.

This clonotype appeared a few times. This chain uses TRBV20-1 with TRBJ2-1, with D tentatively TRBD1 (6 bases). The CDR3 spans 12 residues. Trimming cost V 6 bases and J 6 bases, with 12 bases left between them. CDR1 is DFQATT and CDR2 is SNEGSKA in the germline V gene (reference sequence). CDR3 coding DNA: TGCAGTGCCCTAGACAGGCGCAATGAGCAGTTCTTC. Protein: CSALDRRNEQFF.

The rearrangement links TRBV30 to TRBJ2-1, with TRBD2 matching 9 bases. Germline loops: CDR1 GTSNPN, CDR2 SVGIG (reference sequence). CDR3 size: 16 residues. J gave up 7 bases and V 0 bases, and 10 bases lay outside the gene matches. For the CDR3, the DNA is TGTGCCTGGAGTGTACTCGTAGCGGGAGTTGGTAATGAGCAGTTCTTC. It yields the protein CAWSVLVAGVGNEQFF. The full variable domain, with the rest looked up from reference TRBV30 and TRBJ2-1, is SQTIHQWPATLVQPVGSPLSLECTVEGTSNPNLYWYRQAAGRGLQLLFYSVGIGQISSEVPQNLSASRPQDRQFILSSKKLLLSDSGFYLCAWSVLVAGVGNEQFFGPGTRLTVL.

The J gene is TRBJ2-7, the V gene TRBV28, with D possibly matching TRBD2 (6 bases). The V and J ends lost 3 bases and 2 bases respectively, with 20 bases between them. The CDR3 spans 17 residues. Germline CDR1 and CDR2: MDHEN and SYDVKM. The CDR3 spells CASSFGMAGSYPYEQYF. CDR3 nucleotide sequence: TGTGCCAGCAGTTTTGGTATGGCGGGATCATACCCCTACGAGCAGTACTTC.

This clonotype was found a few times. V gene TRBV6-5 combines with J gene TRBJ2-1; D not resolved. The CDR3 consists of 16 residues. The germline V gene has CDR1 MNHEY and CDR2 SVGAGI. V was pared by 8 bases and J by 0 bases, with 17 bases between. CDR3 loop: CASHTPAPGSYNEQFF. DNA of the CDR3: TGTGCCAGCCACACTCCGGCCCCCGGCTCCTACAATGAGCAGTTCTTC.

Many counts were recorded for this clonotype. The CDR3 here is CASRPGTPTRGYGYTF. The CDR3 DNA sequence: TGTGCCAGCAGACCCGGGACACCTACACGCGGCTATGGCTACACCTTC. The rearrangement uses TRBV12-3 or TRBV12-4 and TRBJ1-2, with D maybe TRBD1 (6 bases). The CDR3 is made up of 16 amino acids. V gave up 6 bases and J gave up 4 bases, with 21 bases separating them.

This clonotype was seen many times. The rearrangement joins TRBV10-3 to TRBJ2-7; 14 nucleotides match TRBD2. Per germline, CDR1 ENHRY and CDR2 SYGVKD. This CDR3 comprises 17 residues. The junction had 6 bases not matched to a gene; V was cut back by 3 bases and J by 2 bases. The CDR3 DNA follows: TGTGCCATCAGTGAAGAGACTAGCGGGAGGGACGCCTACGAGCAGTACTTC. It translates to CAISEETSGRDAYEQYF.